This T cell receptor beta chain was sequenced in a study of blood T cell repertoires in COVID-19. Overall study: Sources were T cells, B-cell-depleted T cells, or PBMCs; the material itself was cDNA or gDNA.

Study processing details: Using reference gene primer amplification, nucleated cell counts were estimated. Only in-frame clones appear in the TCRdb table, and some are missing; sequencing was by immunoSEQ multiplex PCR. That table is the source of V, J and clone size, and D and trimming were worked out from the DNA. The sample consists of just over 90,000 clones, around 80% of them appearing once. Sample: peripheral blood. This sequence was found in a man aged 70 or older with acute or convalescent COVID-19.

The CDR3 reads CASSPREGGKGDTQYF. The CDR3 coding sequence is TGTGCCAGCAGCCCCCGGGAGGGAGGTAAAGGAGATACGCAGTATTTT. This chain joins TRBV9 and TRBJ2-3; 8 positions agree with TRBD2. The CDR3 is 16 residues long. Germline V gene lookup returns CDR1 SGDLS and CDR2 YYNGEE. V was pared by 4 bases and J by 5 bases, with 12 bases of the junction left unmatched.